These 27 T cell receptor beta chains originate from one sample sequenced in a study of T cells after posttransplantation cyclophosphamide. Sequencing used immunoSEQ multiplex PCR; TCRdb keeps in-frame clones, though not all of them. The sample holds some 53,000 clones; around 84% are singletons and the top ten take approximately 2.6%. The sample consisted of PBMCs. The receptors originated from a young man with a blood cancer, CMV-positive, and with a related stem cell donor.

V usage is TRBV29-1 and J usage is TRBJ1-2; TRBD1 matches 10 bases. Germline V gene lookup returns CDR1 SQVTM and CDR2 ANQGSEA. V dropped 1 base and J dropped 3; count of bases not matched to a gene: 5. The CDR3 runs 15 residues. The CDR3 spells CSVEAGTGDHYGYTF. In DNA form, the CDR3 reads TGCAGCGTTGAAGCCGGGACAGGGGACCACTATGGCTACACCTTC.

The rearrangement links TRBV6-5 to TRBJ2-1, with unresolved D. This CDR3 has 13 amino acids. Trimming shortened V by 0 bases and J by 8 bases, and 8 bases separated the two germline ends. Germline CDR1 reads MNHEY; CDR2 reads SVGAGI. CDR3 region: CASSYSERDEQFF. For the CDR3, the DNA is TGTGCCAGCAGTTACTCAGAGAGAGATGAGCAGTTCTTC.

The chain is built from TRBV7-2 and TRBJ2-7, with a tentative D call TRBD2 (6 bases). The CDR3 has 15 amino acids. Germline V gives CDR1 SGHTA, CDR2 FQGNSA. V lost 0 bases, J lost 3 bases, and 12 bases lay in between. The CDR3 sequence is CASSLAGLTNYEQYF. The DNA of the CDR3 is TGTGCCAGCAGCTTAGCGGGACTCACAAACTACGAGCAGTACTTC.

The chain has TRBV5-1 and TRBJ2-7, with 11 bases fitting TRBD2. The CDR3 is 17 residues long. The germline V gene encodes CDR1 SGHRS and CDR2 YFSETQ. V gave up 2 bases and J gave up 3 bases; unmatched junction bases: 10. CDR3 loop: CASSFLAGGSQSYEQYF. As DNA, the CDR3 is TGCGCCAGCAGCTTCCTAGCGGGAGGCAGTCAAAGCTACGAGCAGTACTTC.

This chain connects TRBV30 to TRBJ1-5; 9 nucleotides line up with TRBD1. The CDR3 extends over 13 amino acids. Trimming removed 3 bases from V and 6 bases from J; junction bases left unmatched: 3. Germline-derived CDR1 and CDR2 are GTSNPN and SVGIG (reference sequence). As DNA, the CDR3 is TGTGCCTGGAGCCGGACAGGGGTTCAGCCCCAGCATTTT. This codes for CAWSRTGVQPQHF.

The chain is built from TRBV4-2 and TRBJ2-7, with D perhaps TRBD2 (5 bases). CDR1 is LGHNA, CDR2 YNFKEQ, per germline. Trimming removed 0 bases from V and 2 bases from J, with 11 bases in between. The CDR3 runs to 15 residues. CDR3 sequence (DNA): TGTGCCAGCAGCCAAGATAAGAGCGGAGCCTACGAGCAGTACTTC. It yields the protein CASSQDKSGAYEQYF.

This clone has only a few counts. The chain uses TRBV7-2 and TRBJ2-2, with a possible D match to TRBD2 (6 bases). The CDR3 consists of 15 residues. V was clipped by 6 bases and J by 4 bases, with 15 bases between them. Germline CDR1 SGHTA, CDR2 FQGNSA. CDR3 in amino acids: CASRAGRVGTGELFF. DNA for the CDR3: TGTGCCAGCAGGGCGGGACGTGTGGGCACCGGGGAGCTGTTTTTT.

The chain has TRBV5-1 and TRBJ2-2; the match to TRBD2 covers 7 bases. The CDR3 has 15 residues. Looked up from germline, CDR1 is SGHRS and CDR2 is YFSETQ. V lost 3 bases, J lost 6 bases, and 8 bases stayed unmatched. The CDR3 protein is CASSSNRGRAGELFF. The CDR3 bases are TGCGCCAGCAGCTCGAACCGGGGGAGGGCCGGGGAGCTGTTTTTT. The complete variable domain, with remaining parts taken from reference TRBV5-1 and TRBJ2-2, reads KAGVTQTPRYLIKTRGQQVTLSCSPISGHRSVSWYQQTPGQGLQFLFEYFSETQRNKGNFPGRFSGRQFSNSRSEMNVSTLELGDSALYLCASSSNRGRAGELFFGEGSRLTVL.

This sequence joins TRBV18 and TRBJ2-3, with D maybe TRBD1 (9 bases). This CDR3 comprises 18 residues. Deletions cut 4 bases from V and 3 bases from J, with 23 bases between. Germline CDR1 KGHSH, CDR2 LQKENI. The CDR3 reads CASSLGQGSLAGTDTQYF. CDR3 nucleotide sequence: TGTGCCAGCTCACTCGGACAGGGGAGTTTAGCGGGAACAGATACGCAGTATTTT.

Only one count was recorded for this clone. V usage is TRBV9 and J usage is TRBJ2-1, with 9 bases that match TRBD1. This CDR3 contains 19 residues. V lost 4 bases, J lost 1 base, and 15 bases stayed unmatched. Per germline, CDR1 SGDLS and CDR2 YYNGEE. The CDR3 loop reads CASSSRTGVITESYNEQFF. The CDR3 nucleotides read TGTGCCAGCAGCTCTCGGACAGGGGTAATAACAGAATCCTACAATGAGCAGTTCTTC.

This clone was picked up a small number of times. The chain combines TRBV10-3 with TRBJ2-1, with 9 bases lining up with TRBD2. The CDR3 sequence is 13 residues long. Germline lookup yields CDR1 ENHRY and CDR2 SYGVKD. V lost 8 bases and J lost 7; bases outside the gene matches: 6. The CDR3 is CAISSSGRNEQFF. CDR3 nucleotide sequence: TGTGCCATCTCCTCCAGCGGGAGGAATGAGCAGTTCTTC.

Turning to this clone: At one end the junction does not follow the germline gene, possibly because of a read error. The chain recombines TRBV7-7 with TRBJ2-7, with 9 nucleotides matching TRBD2. The CDR3 spans 15 residues. The V gene's germline CDR1 is SSHAT and CDR2 FNYEAQ (reference sequence). The CDR3 is CASSLGGGANYEQYF. CDR3 nucleotide sequence: TGTGCTAGCAGCCTGGGCGGGGGGGCGAACTACGAGCAGTACTTC.

The V gene is TRBV5-1, the J gene TRBJ1-4; D ambiguous. Deletions cut 7 bases from V and 3 bases from J, with 13 bases between. This CDR3 has 14 residues. Germline V gene data show CDR1 as SGHRS and CDR2 as YFSETQ. CDR3 amino acids: CASRPGSSNEKLFF. In DNA, the CDR3 is TGCGCCAGCCGCCCCGGGAGCTCTAATGAAAAACTGTTTTTT.

The chain is built from TRBV5-4 and TRBJ1-2, with a possible D match to TRBD1 (6 bases). From germline, CDR1 is SGHNT and CDR2 YYREEE (reference sequence). The V end was cut by 4 bases, the J end by 2 bases, with 18 bases between. The CDR3 extends over 16 amino acids. The CDR3 reads CASSPGTINLNYGYTF. The CDR3, as DNA: TGTGCCAGCAGCCCGGGGACAATCAATCTAAACTATGGCTACACCTTC.

The J gene is TRBJ1-1, the V gene TRBV6-1; D might be TRBD1 (6 bases). Germline-derived CDR1 and CDR2 are MNHNS and SASEGT. Trimming took 2 bases from V and 4 from J, leaving 14 bases between them. The CDR3 consists of 15 residues. The CDR3 protein is CASSEIQGRFTEAFF. In nucleotides, the CDR3 is TGTGCCAGCAGTGAAATACAGGGAAGGTTCACTGAAGCTTTCTTT.

V gene TRBV5-5 combines with J gene TRBJ2-1; 7 bases agree with TRBD2. J gave up 8 bases and V 6 bases, and 11 bases lay outside the gene matches. Germline-derived CDR1 and CDR2 are SGHKS and YYEKEE (reference sequence). The CDR3 sequence is 14 residues long. CDR3 DNA sequence: TGTGCCAGCATCACGGTCGGCGGGAGATATGAGCAGTTCTTC. Encoded protein: CASITVGGRYEQFF.

Points on this clone: No conserved phenylalanine or tryptophan ends this CDR3, so it is likely a read error. No DNA is shown, since the ends of the CDR3 on it are uncertain; the CDR3 is the one TCRdb lists. This CDR3 is CTSRPRRE. The chain carries TRBV1 and TRBJ1-1. TRBV1 is labeled a pseudogene. The CDR3 is 8 residues long, ends included.

The chain combines TRBV5-1 with TRBJ1-1; 7 nucleotides align to TRBD1. The CDR3 totals 16 residues. J was trimmed by 1 base and V by 5 bases; bases with no gene match: 11. From germline, CDR1 is SGHRS and CDR2 YFSETQ. The CDR3 region has the DNA TGCGCCAGCAGTTGGCAGGGGGTCCCTTCGAACACTGAAGCTTTCTTT. This encodes CASSWQGVPSNTEAFF. Drawing the rest from reference TRBV5-1 and TRBJ1-1, the complete variable domain is KAGVTQTPRYLIKTRGQQVTLSCSPISGHRSVSWYQQTPGQGLQFLFEYFSETQRNKGNFPGRFSGRQFSNSRSEMNVSTLELGDSALYLCASSWQGVPSNTEAFFGQGTRLTVV.

The J gene is TRBJ2-3, the V gene TRBV7-3; a possible D gene is TRBD1 (6 bases). The CDR3 has 16 amino acids. V gave up 5 bases and J gave up 1 base, with 16 bases separating them. CDR1 SGHTA and CDR2 FQGTGA come from the germline V gene. In DNA, the CDR3 is TGTGCCAGCAGCATCGGACAGTCTGGAGGCACAGATACGCAGTATTTT. Translating gives CASSIGQSGGTDTQYF.

This chain uses TRBV7-3 with TRBJ1-1; maybe TRBD1 (6 bases). Trimming stripped 2 bases from V and 1 base from J, with 11 bases between. Per germline, CDR1 SGHTA and CDR2 FQGTGA. CDR3 size: 15 residues. The CDR3 here is CASSLGRGRNTEAFF. The CDR3 DNA reads TGTGCCAGCAGCTTAGGCAGGGGTCGGAACACTGAAGCTTTCTTT.

The CDR3 sequence is CASRSNSLLAKNIQYF. The CDR3 DNA reads TGTGCCAGTAGATCCAACAGCCTCCTAGCCAAAAACATTCAGTACTTC. The rearrangement uses TRBV19 and TRBJ2-4; D unresolved. CDR1 LNHDA and CDR2 SQIVND come from the germline V gene (reference sequence). The CDR3 has 16 residues. V shed 6 bases and J shed 0 bases, with 15 bases lying between them.

The chain is built from TRBV9 and TRBJ2-5, with TRBD2 matching over 7 bases. With 3 bases clipped from V and 1 base from J, the junction kept 6 bases outside the gene matches. This CDR3 is built from 15 residues. Per germline, CDR1 SGDLS and CDR2 YYNGEE. The CDR3 sequence: CASSAGSSGQETQYF. The CDR3 DNA reads TGTGCCAGCAGCGCAGGTTCTAGCGGCCAAGAGACCCAGTACTTC.

V and J are TRBV25-1 and TRBJ2-2, with D perhaps matching TRBD1 (6 bases). There are 15 residues in the CDR3. Germline loops: CDR1 MGHDK, CDR2 SYGVNS. V lost 5 bases and J lost 4, with 14 bases in between. The CDR3 DNA sequence: TGTGCCAGCAGTCCATCCAAGGGGGTCACCGGGGAGCTGTTTTTT. Protein: CASSPSKGVTGELFF.

The V gene is TRBV2, the J gene TRBJ2-1; 9 bases agree with TRBD2. Germline CDR1 is SNHLY and CDR2 is FYNNEI. The junction had 6 bases not matched to a gene; V was cut back by 6 bases and J by 6 bases. The CDR3 runs 14 residues. CDR3 sequence: CASRRGLALNEQFF. The CDR3 bases are TGTGCCAGCAGGCGGGGACTAGCCCTCAATGAGCAGTTCTTC. The entire variable domain, with the rest obtained from reference TRBV2 and TRBJ2-1, is as follows: EPEVTQTPSHQVTQMGQEVILRCVPISNHLYFYWYRQILGQKVEFLVSFYNNEISEKSEIFDDQFSVERPDGSNFTLKIRSTKLEDSAMYFCASRRGLALNEQFFGPGTRLTVL.

V gene TRBV11-2 combines with J gene TRBJ1-1; tentative D call: TRBD1 (6 bases). The germline V gene encodes CDR1 SGHAT and CDR2 FQNNGV. CDR3 length: 15 amino acids. Trimming removed 5 bases at V and 0 bases at J, with 13 bases between. The CDR3 here is CASSPRTVMNTEAFF. The CDR3 DNA is TGTGCCAGCAGCCCGCGGACAGTCATGAACACTGAAGCTTTCTTT.

This clone was seen only a few times. The chain links TRBV10-3 to TRBJ1-4, with TRBD1 matching over 8 bases. The V gene's germline CDR1 is ENHRY and CDR2 SYGVKD. The CDR3 has 13 residues. The ends lost 8 bases at V and 8 bases at J; junction bases unmatched: 7. CDR3 in amino acids: CAIAQGAGEKLFF. CDR3 bases: TGTGCCATCGCTCAGGGGGCAGGGGAAAAACTGTTTTTT.

The chain is built from TRBV18 and TRBJ2-1; possible D gene TRBD2, 5 bases. In germline, CDR1 is KGHSH, CDR2 LQKENI. V lost 2 bases and J 4 bases, leaving 15 bases between the germline ends. The CDR3 spans 16 residues. DNA of the CDR3: TGTGCCAGCTCACCAAGCGGCCTGAGGTCTTACAATGAGCAGTTCTTC. It encodes CASSPSGLRSYNEQFF. Using reference TRBV18 and TRBJ2-1 for the parts outside the CDR3, the full variable domain is NAGVMQNPRHLVRRRGQEARLRCSPMKGHSHVYWYRQLPEEGLKFMVYLQKENIIDESGMPKERFSAEFPKEGPSILRIQQVVRGDSAAYFCASSPSGLRSYNEQFFGPGTRLTVL.